A selection of T cell receptor beta chains follows, all from one sample in a study of T cells in Graves' hyperthyroidism and ophthalmopathy. MiXCR was run by TCRdb on the multiplex PCR reads, yielding one entry per CDR3 protein. The sample has around 350,000 distinct CDR3 sequences, around a sixth seen once. Sequencing was carried out using blood. These receptors originate from a woman younger than 30 with Graves' hyperthyroidism that later progressed to Graves' ophthalmopathy. CDR3s include the opening cysteine and the closing phenylalanine or tryptophan. D genes are given only for firm matches. Where a row states a size, it is once, few, many or the class of an expanded clone; other rows omit it.

many	TRBV18	TRBJ1-4	NA	TGTGCCAGCTCACCCGACCAGGGTGGAAAACTGTTTTTT	CASSPDQGGKLFF
NA	TRBV19	TRBJ2-1	NA	TGTGCCAGTAGTACGACTCTAAGCTCCTACAATGAGCAGTTCTTC	CASSTTLSSYNEQFF
many	TRBV6-2/TRBV6-3	TRBJ2-5	TRBD1	TGTGCCAGCAGTTACGGGGGCAGGGGGGAGACCCAGTACTTC	CASSYGGRGETQYF
many	TRBV30	TRBJ2-1	NA	TGTGCCTGGAGGGCAGACTTTCATTCCTACAATGAGCAGTTCTTC	CAWRADFHSYNEQFF
NA	TRBV6-6	TRBJ2-2	NA	TGTGCCAGCAGTTACTCTGCCCGACCGAATACCGGGGAGCTGTTTTTT	CASSYSARPNTGELFF
few	TRBV7-2	TRBJ2-7	NA	TGTGCCAGCAGCTTAGACGGACTCTCAACCTACGAGCAGTACTTC	CASSLDGLSTYEQYF
few	TRBV2	TRBJ2-2	NA	TGTGCCAGCAGTGAAAGGGAGGCCACCGGGGAGCTGTTTTTT	CASSEREATGELFF
many	TRBV15	TRBJ1-2	NA	TGTGCCACCAGCAGAGAAAAGGATAACTATGGCTACACCTTC	CATSREKDNYGYTF
NA	TRBV28	TRBJ2-5	NA	TGTGCCAGCGGGAGGTACCAAGAGACCCAGTACTTC	CASGRYQETQYF
NA	TRBV24-1	TRBJ2-1	TRBD2	TGTGCCACCAGTGACTACCGTCACGGGACTAGCATGAGGGATGAGCAGTTCTTC	CATSDYRHGTSMRDEQFF
many	TRBV14	TRBJ1-1	NA	TGTGCCAGCAGCCAAGGGGGCGCGAACACTGAAGCTTTCTTT	CASSQGGANTEAFF
few	TRBV12-3/TRBV12-4	TRBJ1-3	NA	TGTGCCAGCACGGCCGTCTCTGGAAACACCATATATTTT	CASTAVSGNTIYF
NA	TRBV28	TRBJ1-5	NA	TGTGCCAGCTCTACAGGTGGGGAAGATCAGCCCCAGCATTTT	CASSTGGEDQPQHF
NA	TRBV5-8	TRBJ2-6	NA	TGTGCCAGCAGCTCGTATATGTCTGGGGCCAACGTCCTGACTTTC	CASSSYMSGANVLTF
many	TRBV27	TRBJ2-7	TRBD2	TGTGCCAGCAGTTCTCTAGCGGTCCCCTCCTACGAGCAGTACTTC	CASSSLAVPSYEQYF
NA	TRBV3-1	TRBJ2-1	NA	TGTGCCAGCAGCCAAGATGGTAGCCACAAGCGGGTCAATAGCGGCCGATGGGGTGAGCAGTTCTTC	CASSQDGSHKRVNSGRWGEQFF
NA	TRBV15	TRBJ1-3	TRBD1	TGTGCCACCAGCAGCCACAGACAGGGAGGCTCTGGAAACACCATATATTTT	CATSSHRQGGSGNTIYF
few	TRBV7-9	TRBJ2-7	TRBD2	TGTGCCAGCAGCGAATCTAGCGGGGTTGTGTACGAGCAGTACTTC	CASSESSGVVYEQYF
many	TRBV20-1	TRBJ2-3	TRBD1	TGCAGTGCGAGAGCATTGGACAGGGGGCGGGAAGATACGCAGTATTTT	CSARALDRGREDTQYF
few	TRBV28	TRBJ1-1	NA	TGTGCCAGCAGTTTACCTCGGGAAGGGGCGATGGTAGCTTTCTTT	CASSLPREGAMVAFF
NA	TRBV6-2/TRBV6-3	TRBJ2-7	TRBD2	TGTGCCAGCAGTTACCCCTACCCCGCCGAACCGGGAGGGGATCACCACGAGCAGTACTTC	CASSYPYPAEPGGDHHEQYF
few	TRBV7-8	TRBJ2-7	NA	TGTGCCAGCAGCTTAGCTAGACCAGTACTGAAGTACTACGAGCAGTACTTC	CASSLARPVLKYYEQYF
NA	TRBV4-1	TRBJ1-4	TRBD1	TGCGCCAGCAGCCATCCACAGGGGGAATACGAAAAACTGTTTTTT	CASSHPQGEYEKLFF
few	TRBV5-1	TRBJ2-5	TRBD2	TGCGCCAGCAGCCATGTCGCGGGAGAGCAAGAGACCCAGTACTTC	CASSHVAGEQETQYF
NA	TRBV3-1	TRBJ2-1	TRBD2	TGTGCCAGCAGCCCCCCGGGACTAGAGCCTTACAATGAGCAGTTCTTC	CASSPPGLEPYNEQFF
many	TRBV11-2	TRBJ1-3	NA	TGTGCCAGCAGCTTAGATAGAGGAGGAGCTGGAAACACCATATATTTT	CASSLDRGGAGNTIYF
many	TRBV28	TRBJ2-1	NA	TGTGCCAGCCAGGGCCTGGGGAATGAGCAGTTCTTC	CASQGLGNEQFF
NA	TRBV19	TRBJ1-5	TRBD1	TGTGCCAGTAGAATAACAGGGGACCAGCCCCAGCATTTT	CASRITGDQPQHF
few	TRBV11-2	TRBJ2-3	TRBD2	TGTGCCAGCAGCCAAGATTTCAGCGGGACCCCTAGCACAGATACGCAGTATTTT	CASSQDFSGTPSTDTQYF
many	TRBV27	TRBJ2-3	NA	TGTGCCAGCAGTTTAGGGCCCGCAGGGGCGAGCACAGATACGCAGTATTTT	CASSLGPAGASTDTQYF
many	TRBV12-3/TRBV12-4	TRBJ2-7	TRBD2	TGTGCCAGCAGCAGATCGGGAGGGGCTCCCTACGAGCAGTACTTC	CASSRSGGAPYEQYF
many	TRBV6-5	TRBJ2-7	TRBD1	TGTGCCAGCAGTTACTCGACTCCGGCAGGGGGCCGCTACGAGCAGTACTTC	CASSYSTPAGGRYEQYF
many	TRBV20-1	TRBJ2-7	TRBD2	TGCAGTGCTCATCCCGGGACTAGCGGGACCTACGAGCAGTACTTC	CSAHPGTSGTYEQYF
many	TRBV3-1	TRBJ2-3	NA	TGTGCCAGCAGCCAAGTAGGCCTCGCAGATACGCAGTATTTT	CASSQVGLADTQYF
NA	TRBV7-9	TRBJ2-1	TRBD2	TGTGCCAGCAGAAGACTAGCGGGAGGGCCAGGCTCCTACAATGAGCAGTTCTTC	CASRRLAGGPGSYNEQFF
many	TRBV10-3	TRBJ2-3	TRBD2	TGTGCCATCAGGAGCTCTAGCGGGGGGAATCCCCCGGATACGCAGTATTTT	CAIRSSSGGNPPDTQYF
NA	TRBV2	TRBJ2-7	NA	TGTGCCAGCAGGGGAGTCGATCAGTACTTC	CASRGVDQYF
many	TRBV11-2	TRBJ2-3	TRBD2	TGTGCCAGCAGCCGACGACTAGCGGGAGTACCAGATACGCAGTATTTT	CASSRRLAGVPDTQYF
many	TRBV29-1	TRBJ1-2	TRBD1	TGCAGCGTTGATCGCCCCGGGACAGACTATGGCTACACCTTC	CSVDRPGTDYGYTF
many	TRBV7-6	TRBJ2-1	TRBD2	TGTGCCAGCAGCCCCCAACTAGCGGGAGCGACTTGGCAGTTCTTC	CASSPQLAGATWQFF
NA	TRBV2	TRBJ2-5	TRBD2	TGTGCCAGCAGTGACGGACTAGCGAGGGAGACCCAGTACTTC	CASSDGLARETQYF
few	TRBV6-1	TRBJ1-5	NA	TGTGCCAGCAAGGTCGGCAGGGGAAGTAGCAATCAGCCCCAGCATTTT	CASKVGRGSSNQPQHF
few	TRBV7-8	TRBJ1-5	NA	TGTGCCAGCAGCCCTAGATCCCGTCAGATCGTTAGCAATCAGCCCCAGCATTTT	CASSPRSRQIVSNQPQHF
NA	TRBV3-1	TRBJ2-1	NA	TGTGCCAGCAGCCAAACCAGGGGCCCAGACAATGAGCAGTTCTTC	CASSQTRGPDNEQFF
many	TRBV12-3/TRBV12-4	TRBJ1-4	NA	TGTGCCAGCAGTTTTGAAGTAAAGGAGGTTTTCCGTTTCTGGGGGGAAAAACTGTTTTTT	CASSFEVKEVFRFWGEKLFF
NA	TRBV12-3/TRBV12-4	TRBJ2-7	NA	TGTGCCAACAGTTTACAGGAGGGGTTTGCCTACGAGCAGTACTTC	CANSLQEGFAYEQYF
many	TRBV28	TRBJ1-1	TRBD1	TGTGCCAGCAGCAGGGGGAGCGGCACTGAAGCTTTCTTT	CASSRGSGTEAFF
NA	TRBV9	TRBJ1-2	TRBD1	TGTGCCAGCAGCGAGATTCCACAGGGGGCTAGTGGCTACACCTTC	CASSEIPQGASGYTF
NA	TRBV6-5	TRBJ1-2	NA	TGTGCCAGCAGTTCCCGCCGGGAAGGCGGCTACACCTTC	CASSSRREGGYTF
few	TRBV5-1	TRBJ2-1	TRBD2	TGCGCCAGCAGCTTGGGGTCTAGCGGGGGCTCCTACAATGAGCAGTTCTTC	CASSLGSSGGSYNEQFF
NA	TRBV19	TRBJ1-2	NA	TGTGCCAGTAGTATGCGACCGGCAGCCCAACACTATGGCTACACCTTC	CASSMRPAAQHYGYTF
NA	TRBV6-1	TRBJ2-7	NA	TGTGCCAGCATTTTAGGACTATCTAGGGACGAGCAGTACTTC	CASILGLSRDEQYF
NA	TRBV9	TRBJ2-1	TRBD2	TGTGCCAGCAGCGTAGCTAACAGCGGGGGGGCCGAGTTCTTC	CASSVANSGGAEFF
NA	TRBV27	TRBJ2-1	TRBD1	TGTGCCAGCAGTTTATTCCCAGGGGGCAACTACAATGAGCAGTTCTTC	CASSLFPGGNYNEQFF